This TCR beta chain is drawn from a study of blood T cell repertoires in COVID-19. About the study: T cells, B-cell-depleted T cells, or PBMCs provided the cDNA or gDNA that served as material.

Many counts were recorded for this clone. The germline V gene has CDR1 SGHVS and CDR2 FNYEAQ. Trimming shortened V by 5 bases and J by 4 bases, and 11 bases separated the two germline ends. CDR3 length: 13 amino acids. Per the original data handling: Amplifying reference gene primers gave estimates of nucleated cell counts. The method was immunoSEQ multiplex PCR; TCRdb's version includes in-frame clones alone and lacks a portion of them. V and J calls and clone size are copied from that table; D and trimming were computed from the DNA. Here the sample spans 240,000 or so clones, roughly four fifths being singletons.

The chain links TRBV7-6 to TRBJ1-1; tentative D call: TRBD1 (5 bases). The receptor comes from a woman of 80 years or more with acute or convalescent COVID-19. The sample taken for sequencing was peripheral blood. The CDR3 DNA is TGTGCCAGCAGCCGGACACAGACCACTGAAGCTTTCTTT. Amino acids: CASSRTQTTEAFF.